Shown below are 17 T cell receptor beta chains from a single sample sequenced in a study of cytomegalovirus exposure and HLA in healthy donors. A multiplex PCR was run with 60 Vbeta primers and 13 Jbeta primers. Method: immunoSEQ multiplex PCR; TCRdb's copy keeps in-frame clones and lacks some. The table shows more than 90,000 clones, with over 55% occurring only once. Material for sequencing was PBMCs. These receptors originate from a boy between 10 and 17 years old in good health and CMV-seropositive.

J is TRBJ1-2 and V is TRBV30; 9 positions agree with TRBD1. Germline V gene lookup returns CDR1 GTSNPN and CDR2 SVGIG (reference sequence). The CDR3 length is 14 residues. The J segment lost 7 bases and the V segment lost 4 bases, leaving 10 bases of the junction unmatched. The CDR3 nucleotides read TGTGCCTGGACCTACGGGGACAGGGAACCTGGCTACACCTTC. This encodes CAWTYGDREPGYTF.

This clone was observed a few times. The CDR3 sequence: CASRWEGTYEQYF. The CDR3 DNA sequence: TGCGCCAGCAGGTGGGAGGGCACCTACGAGCAGTACTTC. The genes are TRBV10-2 and TRBJ2-7, with 7 bases matching TRBD2. V lost 6 bases and J lost 2; bases outside the gene matches: 4. The CDR3 totals 13 residues. CDR1 and CDR2 from the germline V gene are WSHSY and SAAADI.

This sequence joins TRBV29-1 and TRBJ2-7; a possible D gene is TRBD2 (5 bases). The CDR3 runs 13 residues. Germline V gene sequence: CDR1 SQVTM, CDR2 ANQGSEA. Trimming removed 5 bases at V and 1 base at J, with 12 bases between. The CDR3 sequence: CSVYDRESYEQYF. CDR3 sequence (DNA): TGCAGCGTTTATGACCGGGAATCCTACGAGCAGTACTTC.

The genes are TRBV6-5 and TRBJ1-1; D might be TRBD1 (5 bases). Trimming stripped 5 bases from V and 10 bases from J, with 17 bases between. CDR3 size: 13 residues. Germline values: CDR1 MNHEY, CDR2 SVGAGI. CDR3 in amino acids: CASSRSGVDGAFF. The CDR3 nucleotides are TGTGCCAGCAGTCGGTCGGGGGTTGATGGAGCTTTCTTT.

This clone was recorded a few times. V usage is TRBV29-1 and J usage is TRBJ1-1, with D possibly TRBD1 on 6 matching bases. Looked up from germline, CDR1 is SQVTM and CDR2 is ANQGSEA. The CDR3 contains 13 residues. V was trimmed by 6 bases and J by 1 base, leaving 12 bases between them. As DNA, the CDR3 is TGCAGCGTGATGGTGACAGGGAACACTGAAGCTTTCTTT. Protein sequence: CSVMVTGNTEAFF.

This chain joins TRBV5-1 and TRBJ1-1; D is possibly TRBD1 (5 bases). The V end was cut by 4 bases, the J end by 4 bases, with 11 bases between. The germline V gene has CDR1 SGHRS and CDR2 YFSETQ. The CDR3 consists of 13 residues. This CDR3 is CASSKTGGTEAFF. The CDR3 nucleotides read TGCGCCAGCAGCAAAACAGGTGGCACTGAAGCTTTCTTT.

The CDR3, as DNA: TGTGCCAGCAGTTCCCTTAAGGGCCGGGAACCCTACGAGCAGTACTTC. Encoded protein: CASSSLKGREPYEQYF. V gene TRBV28 combines with J gene TRBJ2-7; weak D call: TRBD2 (5 bases). From germline, CDR1 is MDHEN and CDR2 SYDVKM. The CDR3 is 16 amino acids. Deletions cut 4 bases from V and 2 bases from J, with 18 bases between.

V gene TRBV15 combines with J gene TRBJ1-1, with 10 bases fitting TRBD1. The CDR3 contains 14 residues. J lost 1 base, V lost 5 bases, and 1 base had no gene match. Per the germline V gene, CDR1 is LNHNV and CDR2 is YYDKDF (reference sequence). CDR3 protein: CATSWDRGNTEAFF. CDR3 coding DNA: TGTGCCACCAGCTGGGACAGGGGGAACACTGAAGCTTTCTTT.

This clone was found a few times. V is TRBV4-1 and J is TRBJ2-3; 11 bases map to TRBD2. CDR1 and CDR2 from the germline V gene are MGHRA and YSYEKL. The CDR3 loop spans 16 amino acids. V gave up 2 bases and J gave up 2 bases; unmatched junction bases: 3. In nucleotides, the CDR3 is TGCGCCAGCAGCCAAATGACTAGCGGGGACACAGATACGCAGTATTTT. Its translation: CASSQMTSGDTDTQYF.

This clone was observed a few times. The chain carries TRBV9 and TRBJ2-3; weak D call: TRBD2 (5 bases). The CDR3 length is 15 residues. Germline V CDR1 and CDR2: SGDLS, YYNGEE. The germline V and J ends were trimmed by 1 base and 6 bases, with 15 bases remaining between them. The CDR3 protein is CASSVIGGRGDTQYF. The CDR3 DNA is TGTGCCAGCAGCGTAATAGGTGGGAGAGGGGATACGCAGTATTTT.

As to this clone: This sample includes further DNA sequences coding for the same CDR3. This rearrangement joins TRBV2 to TRBJ1-1; the D gene is possibly TRBD1 (6 bases). The CDR3 totals 16 residues. From germline, CDR1 is SNHLY and CDR2 FYNNEI. Trimming took off 8 bases at V and 0 bases at J, with 19 bases between the two ends. CDR3 protein: CASPKGGGGLNTEAFF. CDR3 bases: TGTGCCAGCCCCAAAGGAGGTGGGGGCTTGAACACTGAAGCTTTCTTT.

The chain carries TRBV2 and TRBJ2-1; 10 bases agree with TRBD1. The CDR3 totals 15 residues. CDR1 and CDR2 (germline): SNHLY, FYNNEI. The V segment lost 6 bases and the J segment 6 bases; nucleotides outside the gene matches: 8. CDR3 amino acids: CASREGQGIANEQFF. Written as DNA, the CDR3 is TGTGCCAGCAGGGAGGGACAGGGGATTGCCAATGAGCAGTTCTTC.

The rearrangement uses TRBV6-1 and TRBJ1-3; 7 bases agree with TRBD1. There are 15 residues in the CDR3. V was clipped by 6 bases and J by 0 bases; unmatched bases: 5. CDR1 and CDR2 from the germline V gene are MNHNS and SASEGT. CDR3 residues: CASRSTGRSGNTIYF. In nucleotides, the CDR3 is TGTGCCAGCAGATCGACAGGGCGCTCTGGAAACACCATATATTTT.

This clone is a singleton in its sample. This sequence joins TRBV10-2 and TRBJ1-1, with TRBD1 matching over 11 bases. The CDR3 consists of 16 residues. The V segment lost 5 bases and the J segment 5 bases; nucleotides outside the gene matches: 10. Germline values: CDR1 WSHSY, CDR2 SAAADI. The CDR3 DNA is TGCGCCAGCAGTTCCTGGACAGGGGGCTGGGGAACTGAAGCTTTCTTT. Amino acids: CASSSWTGGWGTEAFF.

The chain joins TRBV14 to TRBJ2-7; 8 positions match TRBD1. Per the germline V gene, CDR1 is SGHDN and CDR2 is FVKESK. After removal of 6 bases from V and 5 bases from J, the junction contained 15 bases not matched to a gene. This CDR3 is 16 amino acids long. The DNA for the CDR3 is TGTGCCAGCAGTTTACAACGAGGACAGGGCCCCGACGAGCAGTACTTC. Translating gives CASSLQRGQGPDEQYF.

V usage is TRBV5-4 and J usage is TRBJ2-2; D is perhaps TRBD2 (5 bases). The germline V gene has CDR1 SGHNT and CDR2 YYREEE (reference sequence). There are 16 residues in the CDR3. The ends were cut back, 4 bases at V and 1 base at J, with 14 bases in the middle. CDR3: CASSPRIAMNTGELFF. The CDR3 DNA reads TGTGCCAGCAGCCCGCGGATAGCGATGAACACCGGGGAGCTGTTTTTT. The whole variable domain, remainder taken from reference TRBV5-4 and TRBJ2-2, is ETGVTQSPTHLIKTRGQQVTLRCSSQSGHNTVSWYQQALGQGPQFIFQYYREEENGRGNFPPRFSGLQFPNYSSELNVNALELDDSALYLCASSPRIAMNTGELFFGEGSRLTVL.

The chain joins TRBV12-5 to TRBJ2-7, with 10 bases matching TRBD2. There are 15 residues in the CDR3. Germline V gives CDR1 LGHNT, CDR2 FRNRAP. The CDR3 DNA sequence: TGTGCCTCGGCCCTTAGCGGGGGGACCGTCTACGAGCAGTACTTC. Protein: CASALSGGTVYEQYF.